Listed below are T cell receptor beta chains from one sample, sequenced in a study of T-cell memory formation after mild COVID-19. TCRdb independently ran MiXCR on the 5' RACE reads; one entry per CDR3 protein. The sample carries approximately 240,000 distinct CDR3 sequences, less than 20% recorded once. What was sequenced was PBMCs or a T cell subset sorted from them (not recorded which). The receptor set was obtained from a man aged 18-30 years who had mild COVID-19 (a few samples of this study predate the infection). Cell type and time point are not known. Each CDR3 is given with its conserved first and last residue. Fields, in order: D gene, CDR3 length, J gene, clone size, V gene, CDR3 DNA, CDR3 protein. The D gene is left open where the match is weak. The listing skips clone size in some rows; elsewhere it reads once, few, many or a size class.

D: -
length: 15
J: TRBJ1-6
size: few
V: TRBV4-3
DNA: TGCGCCAGCAGCCAAGCGATACAGGGAAGCTCACCCCTCCACTTT
CDR3: CASSQAIQGSSPLHF

D: -
length: 16
J: TRBJ1-4
size: -
V: TRBV6-5
DNA: TGTGCCAGCAGCCGCAAACCGGGGGCCTTTAATGAAAAACTGTTTTTT
CDR3: CASSRKPGAFNEKLFF

D: TRBD1
length: 16
J: TRBJ2-2
size: -
V: TRBV12-3/TRBV12-4
DNA: TGTGCCAGCAGCCTAGCCGGGACAGGGAACACCGGGGAGCTGTTTTTT
CDR3: CASSLAGTGNTGELFF

D: TRBD2
length: 15
J: TRBJ2-3
size: -
V: TRBV20-1
DNA: TGCAGTGCTAGAGAAAGCGGGGTGGGCACAGATACGCAGTATTTT
CDR3: CSARESGVGTDTQYF

D: -
length: 13
J: TRBJ2-3
size: -
V: TRBV7-3
DNA: TGTGCCAGCAGTCCGATGGGCACAGATACGCAGTATTTT
CDR3: CASSPMGTDTQYF

D: -
length: 15
J: TRBJ2-3
size: few
V: TRBV28
DNA: TGTGCCAGCAGGCCCTCCCGCGGGGGCACAGATACGCAGTATTTT
CDR3: CASRPSRGGTDTQYF

D: -
length: 16
J: TRBJ2-4
size: few
V: TRBV12-3/TRBV12-4
DNA: TGTGCCAGCAGCCTCTCCCCCGGACTAGCCAAAAACATTCAGTACTTC
CDR3: CASSLSPGLAKNIQYF

D: TRBD2
length: 16
J: TRBJ2-3
size: few
V: TRBV7-3
DNA: TGTGCCAGCAGCTCCCCGACTAGCGGGGTCAGGGATACGCAGTATTTT
CDR3: CASSSPTSGVRDTQYF

D: -
length: 13
J: TRBJ2-2
size: many
V: TRBV12-3/TRBV12-4
DNA: TGTGCCAGCACTCTCGCCACCGGGACAGAGCTGTTTTTT
CDR3: CASTLATGTELFF

D: -
length: 15
J: TRBJ2-3
size: many
V: TRBV5-1
DNA: TGCGCCAGCAGCTCCAGGGGAGGCCACGCAGATACGCAGTATTTT
CDR3: CASSSRGGHADTQYF

D: -
length: 14
J: TRBJ2-2
size: -
V: TRBV20-1
DNA: TGCAGTGCTAGAGATTTTCAGAAGGCCGGGGAGCTGTTTTTT
CDR3: CSARDFQKAGELFF

D: TRBD2
length: 16
J: TRBJ2-3
size: few
V: TRBV20-1
DNA: TGCAGTGCCCCGCCTTGGGGAGCGGGGGGCACAGATACGCAGTATTTT
CDR3: CSAPPWGAGGTDTQYF

D: -
length: 13
J: TRBJ1-3
size: -
V: TRBV4-1
DNA: TGCGCCAGCAGCCCGGGACCTGGTAACACCATATATTTT
CDR3: CASSPGPGNTIYF

D: -
length: 15
J: TRBJ2-7
size: -
V: TRBV3-1
DNA: TGTGCCAGCAGCCTGAGGAGGCAGGGGCCCTACGAGCAGTACTTC
CDR3: CASSLRRQGPYEQYF

D: TRBD1
length: 14
J: TRBJ2-5
size: few
V: TRBV15
DNA: TGTGCCACCAGCAGGCAGGGGGCCGGGGAGACCCAGTACTTC
CDR3: CATSRQGAGETQYF

D: -
length: 18
J: TRBJ1-6
size: few
V: TRBV6-5
DNA: TGTGCCAGCAGCCCAACCCAGGGAACAGGCTCCTATAATTCACCCCTCCACTTT
CDR3: CASSPTQGTGSYNSPLHF

D: -
length: 13
J: TRBJ1-5
size: -
V: TRBV6-2/TRBV6-3
DNA: TGTGCCAGCAGTTACCGCTTGGATCAGCCCCAGCATTTT
CDR3: CASSYRLDQPQHF